This T cell receptor (beta chain) originates from a study of cytomegalovirus exposure and HLA in healthy donors. The PCR ran on 60 Vbeta and 13 Jbeta primers. Repertoires were generated with immunoSEQ multiplex PCR, while TCRdb's copy carries only in-frame clones and drops some. The sample comprises roughly 150,000 clones, around three quarters of which are singletons, and about 13% rests with the top ten. Germline V gives CDR1 SSHAT, CDR2 FNYEAQ (reference sequence). V was shortened by 5 bases and J by 4 bases, with 14 bases between the two germline ends. CDR3 length equals 14 residues. The rearrangement joins TRBV7-7 to TRBJ2-5; D might be TRBD1 (5 bases). This receptor was identified in a man between 40 and 49 years old in good health and CMV-seropositive. The sample was PBMCs. CDR3 sequence reads: CASSPGAWGETQYF. The CDR3 DNA reads TGTGCCAGCAGCCCTGGGGCCTGGGGAGAGACCCAGTACTTC.